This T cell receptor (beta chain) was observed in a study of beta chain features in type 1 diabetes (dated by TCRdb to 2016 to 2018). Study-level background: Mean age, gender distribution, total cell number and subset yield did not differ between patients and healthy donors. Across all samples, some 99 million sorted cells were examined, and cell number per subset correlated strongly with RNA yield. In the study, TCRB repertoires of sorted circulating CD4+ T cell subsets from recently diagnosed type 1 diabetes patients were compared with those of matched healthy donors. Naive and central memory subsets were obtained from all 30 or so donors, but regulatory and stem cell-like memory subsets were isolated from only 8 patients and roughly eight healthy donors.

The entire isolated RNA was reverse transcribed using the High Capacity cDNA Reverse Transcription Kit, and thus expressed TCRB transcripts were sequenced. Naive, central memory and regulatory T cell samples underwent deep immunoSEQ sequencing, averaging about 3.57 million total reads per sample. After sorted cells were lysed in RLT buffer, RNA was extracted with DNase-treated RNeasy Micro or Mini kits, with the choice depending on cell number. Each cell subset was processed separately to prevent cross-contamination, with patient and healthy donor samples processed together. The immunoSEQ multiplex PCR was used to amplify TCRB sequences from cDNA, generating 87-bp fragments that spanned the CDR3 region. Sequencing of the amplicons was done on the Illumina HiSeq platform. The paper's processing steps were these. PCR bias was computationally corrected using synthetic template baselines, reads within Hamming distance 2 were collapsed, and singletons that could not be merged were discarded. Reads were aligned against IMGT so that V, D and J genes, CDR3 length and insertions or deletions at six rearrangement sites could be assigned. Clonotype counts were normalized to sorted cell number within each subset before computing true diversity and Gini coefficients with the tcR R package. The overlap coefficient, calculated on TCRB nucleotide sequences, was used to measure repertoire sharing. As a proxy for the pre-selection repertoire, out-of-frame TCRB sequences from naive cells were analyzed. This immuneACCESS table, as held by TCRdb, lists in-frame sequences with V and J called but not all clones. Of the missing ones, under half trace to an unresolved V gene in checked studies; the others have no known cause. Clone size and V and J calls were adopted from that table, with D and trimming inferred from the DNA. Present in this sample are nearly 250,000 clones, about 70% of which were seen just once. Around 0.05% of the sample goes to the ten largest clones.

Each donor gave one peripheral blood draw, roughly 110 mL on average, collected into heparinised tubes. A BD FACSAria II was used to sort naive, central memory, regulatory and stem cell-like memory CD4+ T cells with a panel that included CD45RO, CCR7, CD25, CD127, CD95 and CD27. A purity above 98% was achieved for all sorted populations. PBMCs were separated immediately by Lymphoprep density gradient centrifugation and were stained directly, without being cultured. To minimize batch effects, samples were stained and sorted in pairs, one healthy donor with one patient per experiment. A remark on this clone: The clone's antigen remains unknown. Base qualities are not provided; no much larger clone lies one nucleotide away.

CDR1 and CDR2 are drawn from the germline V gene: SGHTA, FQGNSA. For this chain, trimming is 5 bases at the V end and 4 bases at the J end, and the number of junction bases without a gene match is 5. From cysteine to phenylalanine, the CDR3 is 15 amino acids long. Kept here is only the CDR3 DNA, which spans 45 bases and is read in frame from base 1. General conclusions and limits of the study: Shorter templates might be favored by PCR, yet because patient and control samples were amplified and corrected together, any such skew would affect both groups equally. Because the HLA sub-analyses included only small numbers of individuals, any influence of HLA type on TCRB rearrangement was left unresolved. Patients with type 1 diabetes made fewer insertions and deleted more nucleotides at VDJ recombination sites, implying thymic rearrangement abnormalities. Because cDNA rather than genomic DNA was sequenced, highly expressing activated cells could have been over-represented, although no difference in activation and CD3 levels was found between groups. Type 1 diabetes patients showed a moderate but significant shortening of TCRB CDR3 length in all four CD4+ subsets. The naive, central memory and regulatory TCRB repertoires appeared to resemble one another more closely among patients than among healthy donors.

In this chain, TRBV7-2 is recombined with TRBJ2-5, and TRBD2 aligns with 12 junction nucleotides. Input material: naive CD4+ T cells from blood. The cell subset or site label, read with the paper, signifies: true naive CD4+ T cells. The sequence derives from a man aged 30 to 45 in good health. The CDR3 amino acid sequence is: CASSTLAGGPETQYF. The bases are TGTGCCAGCAGCACTCTAGCGGGGGGGCCAGAGACCCAGTACTTC.